This T cell receptor (beta chain) was documented in a study of shared clonotypes between healthy human individuals. Note on this clone: Its specificity is not known.

The repertoire was sequenced with immunoSEQ multiplex PCR; TCRdb's copy has only in-frame clones and lacks some. The data hold about 1 million clones, with 75% observed a single time. The study's findings and limits: It was expected that sequencing depth would affect clonotype sharing among donors.

Sequenced: memory CD4+ T cells sorted from blood. Subset here: CD45RA-negative fraction. The sequence was collected from a man between 18 and 29 years old in good health.

The CDR3 protein is CASSYNEAPDEQYF. CDR3 DNA sequence: TGTGCCAGCAGTTACAATGAGGCGCCGGACGAGCAGTACTTC. The chain joins TRBV6-5 to TRBJ2-7; D gene unclear. With 2 bases removed from V and 5 bases from J, the gap between germline ends came to 13 bases. The CDR3 sequence is 14 residues long. Per germline, CDR1 MNHEY and CDR2 SVGAGI.